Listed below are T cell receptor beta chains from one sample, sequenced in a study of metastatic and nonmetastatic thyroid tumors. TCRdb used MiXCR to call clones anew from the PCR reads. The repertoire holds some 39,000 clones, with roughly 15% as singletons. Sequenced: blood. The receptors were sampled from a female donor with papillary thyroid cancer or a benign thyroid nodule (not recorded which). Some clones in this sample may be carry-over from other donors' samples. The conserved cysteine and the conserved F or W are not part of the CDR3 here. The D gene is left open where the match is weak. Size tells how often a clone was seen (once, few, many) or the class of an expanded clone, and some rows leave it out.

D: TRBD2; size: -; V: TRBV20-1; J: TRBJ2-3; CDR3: SARDEAGGPDIYTDTQY
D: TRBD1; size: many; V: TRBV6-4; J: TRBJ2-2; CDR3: ASSDRVATGELF
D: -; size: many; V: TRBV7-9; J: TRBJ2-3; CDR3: ASRVGINSDTQY
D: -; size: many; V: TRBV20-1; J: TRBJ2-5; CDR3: SARDPGNQETQY
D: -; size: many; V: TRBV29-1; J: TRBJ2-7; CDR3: SVEEARGDEQY
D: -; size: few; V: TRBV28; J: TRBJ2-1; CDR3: ASREDSPYNEQF
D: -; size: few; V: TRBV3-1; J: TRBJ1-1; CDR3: ASSQGYRENTEAF
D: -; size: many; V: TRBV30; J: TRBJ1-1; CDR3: AWAGQEAF
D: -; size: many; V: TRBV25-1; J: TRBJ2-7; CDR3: ASSDREHYEQY
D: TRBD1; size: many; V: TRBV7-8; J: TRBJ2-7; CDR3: ASSSGTGRIYSGEQY
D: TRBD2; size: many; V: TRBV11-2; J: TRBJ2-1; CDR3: ASSLRGGGRINEQF
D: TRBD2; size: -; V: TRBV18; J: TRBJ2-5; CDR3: ASSPRAGGQETQY
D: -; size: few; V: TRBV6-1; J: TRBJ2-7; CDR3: ASTPGATYEQY
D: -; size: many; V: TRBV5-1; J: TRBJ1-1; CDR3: ASSLVRTAGNTEAF
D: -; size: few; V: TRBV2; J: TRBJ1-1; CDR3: ASSEERAEAF
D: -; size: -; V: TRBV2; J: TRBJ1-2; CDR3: ASSEEANYGYT